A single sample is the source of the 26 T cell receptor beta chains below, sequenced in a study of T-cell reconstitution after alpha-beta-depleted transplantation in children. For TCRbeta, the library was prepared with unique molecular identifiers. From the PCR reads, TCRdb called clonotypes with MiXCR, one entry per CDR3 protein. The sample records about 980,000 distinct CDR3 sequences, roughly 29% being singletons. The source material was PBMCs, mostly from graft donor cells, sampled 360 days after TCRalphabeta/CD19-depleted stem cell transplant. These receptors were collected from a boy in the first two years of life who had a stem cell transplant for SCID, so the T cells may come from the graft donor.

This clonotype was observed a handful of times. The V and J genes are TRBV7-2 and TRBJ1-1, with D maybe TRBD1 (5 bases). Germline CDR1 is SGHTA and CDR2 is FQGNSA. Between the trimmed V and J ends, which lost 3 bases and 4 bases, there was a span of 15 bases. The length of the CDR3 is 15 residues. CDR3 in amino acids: CASSFNWGRSTEAFF. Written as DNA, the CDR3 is TGTGCCAGCAGCTTTAATTGGGGCCGGAGCACTGAAGCTTTCTTT. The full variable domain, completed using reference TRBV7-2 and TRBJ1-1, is GAGVSQSPSNKVTEKGKDVELRCDPISGHTALYWYRQSLGQGLEFLIYFQGNSAPDKSGLPSDRFSAERTGGSVSTLTIQRTQQEDSAVYLCASSFNWGRSTEAFFGQGTRLTVV.

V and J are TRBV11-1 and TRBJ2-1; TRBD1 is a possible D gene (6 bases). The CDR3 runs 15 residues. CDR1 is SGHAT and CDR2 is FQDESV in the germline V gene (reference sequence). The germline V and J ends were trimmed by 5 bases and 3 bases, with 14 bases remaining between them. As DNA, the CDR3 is TGTGCCAGCAGCCCGAGAGGGGGAAACTACAATGAGCAGTTCTTC. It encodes CASSPRGGNYNEQFF.

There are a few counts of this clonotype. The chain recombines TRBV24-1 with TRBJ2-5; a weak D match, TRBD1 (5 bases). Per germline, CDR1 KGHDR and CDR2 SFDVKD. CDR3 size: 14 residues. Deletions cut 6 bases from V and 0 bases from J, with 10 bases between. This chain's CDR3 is CATSRPGHQETQYF. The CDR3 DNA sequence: TGTGCCACCAGTCGGCCAGGGCACCAAGAGACCCAGTACTTC.

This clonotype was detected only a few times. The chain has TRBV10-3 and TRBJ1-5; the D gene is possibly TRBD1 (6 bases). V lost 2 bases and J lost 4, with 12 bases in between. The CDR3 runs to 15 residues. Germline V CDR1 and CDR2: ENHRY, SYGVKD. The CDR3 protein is CAISEETGRNQPQHF. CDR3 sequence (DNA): TGTGCCATCAGTGAGGAAACAGGGCGTAATCAGCCCCAGCATTTT.

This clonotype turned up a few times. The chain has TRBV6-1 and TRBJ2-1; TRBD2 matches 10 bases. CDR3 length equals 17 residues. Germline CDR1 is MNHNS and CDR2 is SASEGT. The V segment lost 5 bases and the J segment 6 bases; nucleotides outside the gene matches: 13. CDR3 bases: TGTGCCAGCAGTCTAATAGCGGGGGGTCGGGTTGGCAATGAGCAGTTCTTC. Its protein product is CASSLIAGGRVGNEQFF.

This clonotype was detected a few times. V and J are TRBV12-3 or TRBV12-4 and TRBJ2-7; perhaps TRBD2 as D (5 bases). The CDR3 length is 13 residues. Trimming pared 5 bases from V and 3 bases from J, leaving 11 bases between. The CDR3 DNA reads TGTGCCAGCAGTGGACTCCCCCTCTACGAGCAGTACTTC. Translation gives CASSGLPLYEQYF.

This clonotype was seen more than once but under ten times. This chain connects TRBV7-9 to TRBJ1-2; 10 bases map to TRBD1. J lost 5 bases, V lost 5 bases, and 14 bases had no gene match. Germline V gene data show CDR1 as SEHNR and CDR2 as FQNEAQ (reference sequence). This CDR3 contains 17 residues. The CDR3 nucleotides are TGTGCCAGCAGCCCTAGCCACCCGGGACAGGGGCGTTATGGCTACACCTTC. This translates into CASSPSHPGQGRYGYTF.

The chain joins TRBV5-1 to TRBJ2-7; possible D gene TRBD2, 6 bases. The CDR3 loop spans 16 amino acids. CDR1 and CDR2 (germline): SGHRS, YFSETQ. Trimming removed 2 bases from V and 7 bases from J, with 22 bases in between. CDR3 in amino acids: CASSFMPAGVLEEQYF. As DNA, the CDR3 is TGCGCCAGCAGCTTCATGCCAGCGGGCGTCCTTGAAGAGCAGTACTTC.

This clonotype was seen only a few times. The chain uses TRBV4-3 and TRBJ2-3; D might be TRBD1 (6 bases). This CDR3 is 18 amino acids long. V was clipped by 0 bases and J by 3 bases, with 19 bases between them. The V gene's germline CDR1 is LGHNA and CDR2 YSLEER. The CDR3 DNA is TGCGCCAGCAGCCAAGAGGGGCTATCGGCAGGGGCGACAGATACGCAGTATTTT. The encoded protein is CASSQEGLSAGATDTQYF.

CDR3 nucleotides: TGTGCCAGCAGTGAAGTACAGGCCTGGGGCTACGAGCAGTACTTC. Its protein product is CASSEVQAWGYEQYF. The chain couples TRBV2 to TRBJ2-7; maybe TRBD1 (5 bases). The ends were cut back, 1 base at V and 3 bases at J, with 13 bases in the middle. Germline-derived CDR1 and CDR2 are SNHLY and FYNNEI. CDR3 length equals 15 residues.

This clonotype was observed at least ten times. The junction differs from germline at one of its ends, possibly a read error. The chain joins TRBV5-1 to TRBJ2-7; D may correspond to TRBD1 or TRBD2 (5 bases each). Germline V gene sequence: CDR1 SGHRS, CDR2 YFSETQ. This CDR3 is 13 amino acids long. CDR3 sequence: CASSPGTVYEQYF. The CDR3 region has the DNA TGTGCCAGCAGTCCCGGGACGGTGTACGAGCAGTACTTC.

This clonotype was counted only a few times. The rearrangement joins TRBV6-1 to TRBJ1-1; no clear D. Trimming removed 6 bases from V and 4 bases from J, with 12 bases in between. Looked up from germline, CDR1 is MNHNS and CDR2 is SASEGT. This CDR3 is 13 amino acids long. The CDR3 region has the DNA TGTGCCAGCAGCTTCGACCTGGGCACTGAAGCTTTCTTT. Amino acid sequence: CASSFDLGTEAFF.

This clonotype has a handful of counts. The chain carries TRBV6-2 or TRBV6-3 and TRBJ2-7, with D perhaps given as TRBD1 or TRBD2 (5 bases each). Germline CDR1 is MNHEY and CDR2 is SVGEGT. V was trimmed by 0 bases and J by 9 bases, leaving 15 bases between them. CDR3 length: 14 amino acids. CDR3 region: CASSYSRQGERQYF. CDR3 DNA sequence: TGTGCCAGCAGTTACTCCCGGCAGGGAGAAAGGCAGTACTTC.

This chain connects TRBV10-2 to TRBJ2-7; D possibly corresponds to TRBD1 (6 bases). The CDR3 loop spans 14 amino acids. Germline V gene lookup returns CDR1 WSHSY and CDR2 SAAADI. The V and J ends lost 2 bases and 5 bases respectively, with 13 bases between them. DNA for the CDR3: TGCGCCAGCAGTGAGGGCAGGGGAACCAACGAGCAGTACTTC. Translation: CASSEGRGTNEQYF.

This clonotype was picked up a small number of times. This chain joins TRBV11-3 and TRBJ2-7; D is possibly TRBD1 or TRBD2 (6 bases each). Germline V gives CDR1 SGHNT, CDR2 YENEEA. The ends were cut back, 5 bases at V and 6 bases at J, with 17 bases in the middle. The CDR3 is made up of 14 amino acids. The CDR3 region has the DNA TGTGCCAGCAGCCCACTAGGGGGGTTGGGCGAGCAGTACTTC. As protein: CASSPLGGLGEQYF. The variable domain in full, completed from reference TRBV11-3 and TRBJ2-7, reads EAGVVQSPRYKIIEKKQPVAFWCNPISGHNTLYWYLQNLGQGPELLIRYENEEAVDDSQLPKDRFSAERLKGVDSTLKIQPAELGDSAVYLCASSPLGGLGEQYFGPGTRLTVT.

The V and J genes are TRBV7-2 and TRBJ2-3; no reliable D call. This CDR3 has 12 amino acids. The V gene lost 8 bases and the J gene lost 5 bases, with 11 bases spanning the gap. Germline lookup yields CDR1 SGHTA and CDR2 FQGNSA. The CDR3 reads CASGWKGDTQYF. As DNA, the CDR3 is TGTGCCAGCGGCTGGAAGGGAGATACGCAGTATTTT.

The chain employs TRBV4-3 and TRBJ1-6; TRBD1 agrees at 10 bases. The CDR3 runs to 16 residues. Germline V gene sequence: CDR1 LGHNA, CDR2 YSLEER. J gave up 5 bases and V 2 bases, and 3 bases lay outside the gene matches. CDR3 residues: CASSQLGTGDNSPLHF. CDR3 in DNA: TGCGCCAGCAGCCAACTAGGGACAGGGGATAATTCACCCCTCCACTTT.

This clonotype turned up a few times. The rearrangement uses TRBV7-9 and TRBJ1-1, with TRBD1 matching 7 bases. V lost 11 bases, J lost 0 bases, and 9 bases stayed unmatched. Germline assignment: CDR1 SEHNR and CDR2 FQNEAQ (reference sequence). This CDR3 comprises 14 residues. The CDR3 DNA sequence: TGTGCCGGTTACAGGGGTGCCATGAACACTGAAGCTTTCTTT. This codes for CAGYRGAMNTEAFF.

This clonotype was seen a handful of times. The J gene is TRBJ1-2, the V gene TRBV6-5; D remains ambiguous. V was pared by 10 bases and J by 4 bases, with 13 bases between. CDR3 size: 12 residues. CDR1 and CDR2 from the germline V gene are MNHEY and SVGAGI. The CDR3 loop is CATLRAAYGYTF. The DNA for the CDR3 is TGTGCCACCCTCCGGGCAGCCTATGGCTACACCTTC.

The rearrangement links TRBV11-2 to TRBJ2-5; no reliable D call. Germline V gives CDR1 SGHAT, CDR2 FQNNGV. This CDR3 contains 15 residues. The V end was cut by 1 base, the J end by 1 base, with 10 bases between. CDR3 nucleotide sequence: TGTGCCAGCAGCTTAGTGTCACGGAGCCAAGAGACCCAGTACTTC. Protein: CASSLVSRSQETQYF.

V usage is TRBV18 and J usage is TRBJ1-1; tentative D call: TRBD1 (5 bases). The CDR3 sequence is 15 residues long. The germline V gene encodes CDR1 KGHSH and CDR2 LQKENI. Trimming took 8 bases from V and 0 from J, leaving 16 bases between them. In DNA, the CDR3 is TGTGCCAGCCGACCAAAGGGGCTAATGAACACTGAAGCTTTCTTT. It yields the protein CASRPKGLMNTEAFF. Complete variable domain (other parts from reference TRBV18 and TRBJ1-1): NAGVMQNPRHLVRRRGQEARLRCSPMKGHSHVYWYRQLPEEGLKFMVYLQKENIIDESGMPKERFSAEFPKEGPSILRIQQVVRGDSAAYFCASRPKGLMNTEAFFGQGTRLTVV.

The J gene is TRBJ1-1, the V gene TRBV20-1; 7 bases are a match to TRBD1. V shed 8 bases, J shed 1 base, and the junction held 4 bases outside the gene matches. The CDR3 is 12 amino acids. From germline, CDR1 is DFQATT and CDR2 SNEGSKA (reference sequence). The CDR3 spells CSFGQANTEAFF. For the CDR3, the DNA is TGCAGTTTCGGACAGGCGAACACTGAAGCTTTCTTT.

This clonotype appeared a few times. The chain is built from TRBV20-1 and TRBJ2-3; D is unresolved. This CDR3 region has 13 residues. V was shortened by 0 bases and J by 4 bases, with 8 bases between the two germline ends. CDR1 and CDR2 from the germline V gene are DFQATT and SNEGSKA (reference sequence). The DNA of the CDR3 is TGCAGTGCTAGAGACCCTAGGGCAGATACGCAGTATTTT. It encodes CSARDPRADTQYF.

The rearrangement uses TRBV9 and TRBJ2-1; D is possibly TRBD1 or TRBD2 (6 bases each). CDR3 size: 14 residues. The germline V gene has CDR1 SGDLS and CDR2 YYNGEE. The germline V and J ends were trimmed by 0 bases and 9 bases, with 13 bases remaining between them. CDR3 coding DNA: TGTGCCAGCAGCGTAGGTGGGGGGCCCGGTGAGCAGTTCTTC. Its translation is CASSVGGGPGEQFF.

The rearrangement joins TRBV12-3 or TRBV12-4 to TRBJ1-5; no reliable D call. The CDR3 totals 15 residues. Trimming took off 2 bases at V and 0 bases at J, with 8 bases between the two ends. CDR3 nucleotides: TGTGCCAGCAGTTTAAACGACCATAGCAATCAGCCCCAGCATTTT. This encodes CASSLNDHSNQPQHF.

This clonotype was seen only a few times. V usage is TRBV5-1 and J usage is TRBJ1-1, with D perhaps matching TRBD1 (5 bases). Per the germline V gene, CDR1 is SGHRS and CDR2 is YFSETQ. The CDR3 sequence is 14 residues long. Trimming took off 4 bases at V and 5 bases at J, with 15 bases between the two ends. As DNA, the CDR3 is TGCGCCAGCAGCCTTAAGAGGGGAGGGACTGAAGCTTTCTTT. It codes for CASSLKRGGTEAFF.